Below, 22 T cell receptor beta chains from the same sample are listed, as sequenced in a study of TIL therapy for anti-PD-1-resistant metastatic lung cancer. The libraries were made with immunoSEQ v3. Measured with immunoSEQ multiplex PCR; TCRdb has only the in-frame clones, and not every one. The profile shows roughly 28,000 clones, over 55% of them singletons. Time point indicated: pre-treatment sample, taken before nivolumab and TIL therapy. Pleural nodules or supraclavicular lymph nodes made up most of the excised metastases sampled. The sample consisted of tumor tissue, taken at baseline. The source is a woman between 30 and 80 years old with non-small cell lung cancer.

This clone was picked up a small number of times. The rearrangement joins TRBV2 to TRBJ1-2; D unresolved. The V gene's germline CDR1 is SNHLY and CDR2 FYNNEI. V dropped 6 bases and J dropped 6 bases, with 11 bases sitting between them. The CDR3 is made up of 12 amino acids. For the CDR3, the DNA is TGTGCCAGCAGGAGCAGGTTAGATGGCTACACCTTC. Its protein is CASRSRLDGYTF.

The V and J genes are TRBV5-1 and TRBJ2-4, with D maybe TRBD2 (6 bases). Germline V gene data show CDR1 as SGHRS and CDR2 as YFSETQ. Trimming pared 4 bases from V and 3 bases from J, leaving 20 bases between. The CDR3 is 17 residues long. CDR3 nucleotide sequence: TGCGCCAGCAGCCTGCGGGGCGCTCAGGGAGGCAAAAACATTCAGTACTTC. It is translated as CASSLRGAQGGKNIQYF.

The genes are TRBV4-2 and TRBJ2-7; D call uncertain. CDR3 size: 15 residues. The germline V gene has CDR1 LGHNA and CDR2 YNFKEQ. Trimming took off 3 bases at V and 0 bases at J, with 12 bases between the two ends. The CDR3: CASSQELHSSYEQYF. The CDR3 DNA reads TGTGCCAGCAGCCAGGAACTGCACAGCTCCTACGAGCAGTACTTC.

This clone was seen at least ten times. This chain links TRBV9 with TRBJ2-1; no reliable D call. Trimming stripped 0 bases from V and 1 base from J, with 8 bases between. Germline assignment: CDR1 SGDLS and CDR2 YYNGEE. The CDR3 totals 15 residues. CDR3: CASSVALQSYNEQFF. The CDR3 region has the DNA TGTGCCAGCAGCGTAGCACTACAATCCTACAATGAGCAGTTCTTC.

The chain joins TRBV9 to TRBJ2-7; D is undetermined. Trimming took 4 bases from V and 7 from J, leaving 18 bases between them. The germline gives CDR1 SGDLS, CDR2 YYNGEE. The CDR3 extends over 14 amino acids. The CDR3 DNA sequence: TGTGCCAGCAGCCTAACCTCAGCGCTAAGAGAGCAGTACTTC. Protein: CASSLTSALREQYF.

This chain uses TRBV6-6 with TRBJ2-7; D is unclear. The V end lost 2 bases, the J end lost 11 bases, and 10 bases lay between the germline ends. CDR3 length: 11 amino acids. Germline V gene sequence: CDR1 MNHNY, CDR2 SVGAGI (reference sequence). For the CDR3, the DNA is TGTGCCAGCAGTTACGGGCCCTTGGAGTACTTC. Translating it yields CASSYGPLEYF.

This chain uses TRBV7-8 with TRBJ2-7, with 7 bases fitting TRBD1. Looked up from germline, CDR1 is SGHVS and CDR2 is FQNEAQ. The ends lost 1 base at V and 0 bases at J; junction bases unmatched: 6. The CDR3 length is 16 residues. The CDR3 protein is CASSLVTGDSSYEQYF. CDR3 bases: TGTGCCAGCAGCTTAGTTACAGGGGACAGCTCCTACGAGCAGTACTTC.

The chain combines TRBV7-9 with TRBJ2-7, with 8 positions matching TRBD1. Germline CDR1 and CDR2: SEHNR and FQNEAQ (reference sequence). The CDR3 has 16 amino acids. Trimming cost V 4 bases and J 3 bases; bases outside gene matches: 11. The DNA of the CDR3 is TGTGCCAGCAGCTCCTCCTCCGGGACAGGACGCTACGAGCAGTACTTC. It is translated as CASSSSSGTGRYEQYF.

This chain uses TRBV4-1 with TRBJ2-3; D may match TRBD1 or TRBD2 (5 bases each). V gave up 0 bases and J gave up 1 base, with 8 bases separating them. The CDR3 runs 15 residues. The germline CDR1 and CDR2 sequences are MGHRA and YSYEKL. Here the CDR3 reads CASSQDGTRTDTQYF. DNA for the CDR3: TGCGCCAGCAGCCAAGACGGGACCCGCACAGATACGCAGTATTTT.

This sequence joins TRBV19 and TRBJ2-5, with 7 positions matching TRBD1. V was pared by 7 bases and J by 3 bases, with 2 bases of the junction left unmatched. Germline V gene sequence: CDR1 LNHDA, CDR2 SQIVND (reference sequence). The CDR3 is 12 amino acids. The CDR3 is CASKGTEETQYF. The CDR3 DNA follows: TGTGCCAGTAAAGGGACAGAAGAGACCCAGTACTTC.

The rearrangement links TRBV15 to TRBJ2-1; 9 nucleotides line up with TRBD1. The CDR3 consists of 15 residues. V lost 6 bases to trimming and J lost 7 bases; unmatched junction nucleotides: 10. Germline V lookup: CDR1 LNHNV, CDR2 YYDKDF (reference sequence). The CDR3 is CATRGDRALRNEQFF. The DNA of the CDR3 is TGTGCCACCAGAGGGGACAGGGCTTTGCGGAATGAGCAGTTCTTC.

This clone was recorded once. In DNA, the CDR3 is TGCGCCAGCAGCTTGGTTGGACAAACGAACACCGGGGAGCTGTTTTTT. This encodes CASSLVGQTNTGELFF. The chain uses TRBV5-1 and TRBJ2-2; tentative D call: TRBD1 (5 bases). The CDR3 consists of 16 residues. The V end lost 0 bases, the J end lost 0 bases, and 9 bases lay between the germline ends. Germline V CDR1 and CDR2: SGHRS, YFSETQ. Variable domain in full (rest from reference TRBV5-1 and TRBJ2-2): KAGVTQTPRYLIKTRGQQVTLSCSPISGHRSVSWYQQTPGQGLQFLFEYFSETQRNKGNFPGRFSGRQFSNSRSEMNVSTLELGDSALYLCASSLVGQTNTGELFFGEGSRLTVL.

This chain connects TRBV11-2 to TRBJ1-2; D not certain. CDR1 is SGHAT, CDR2 FQNNGV, per germline. CDR3 length: 19 residues. Trimming cost V 5 bases and J 4 bases, with 29 bases left between them. The CDR3 bases are TGTGCCAGCAGCGGAGAGGTTAGTAGCCCTCCCGACTCAATCTATGGCTACACCTTC. Its protein product is CASSGEVSSPPDSIYGYTF.

The J gene is TRBJ2-1, the V gene TRBV7-9; D uncertain. The CDR3 covers 13 residues. Germline CDR1 and CDR2: SEHNR and FQNEAQ (reference sequence). The germline V and J ends were trimmed by 1 base and 6 bases, with 7 bases remaining between them. This CDR3 is CASSLVGSNEQFF. The CDR3 DNA reads as TGTGCCAGCAGCTTAGTTGGAAGCAATGAGCAGTTCTTC.

The chain is built from TRBV10-2 and TRBJ2-7, with 13 bases that match TRBD2. The CDR3 extends over 15 amino acids. Unmatched junction bases numbered 3, after V lost 7 bases and J lost 0 bases. CDR1 is WSHSY and CDR2 is SAAADI in the germline V gene. The CDR3 DNA sequence: TGCGCCAGCAAGGGACTAGCGGGAATCTCCTACGAGCAGTACTTC. Encoded protein: CASKGLAGISYEQYF.

The V gene is TRBV5-1, the J gene TRBJ2-3, with a tentative D call TRBD2 (5 bases). The CDR3 loop spans 14 amino acids. The V gene's germline CDR1 is SGHRS and CDR2 YFSETQ. The V gene lost 2 bases and the J gene lost 8 bases, with 15 bases spanning the gap. For the CDR3, the DNA is TGCGCCAGCAGCTTCGTCGGGATTGATGGTACGCAGTATTTT. Amino acids: CASSFVGIDGTQYF.

This clone was counted many times. The chain has TRBV21-1 and TRBJ1-5. TRBV21-1 is given as a pseudogene. This CDR3 is built from 15 residues. This chain's CDR3 is CASSKTRRSGQPQHF. The DNA of the CDR3 is TGTGCCAGCAGCAAAACGAGGCGGTCGGGTCAGCCCCAGCATTTT.

Notes on this clone: This specimen includes other DNA sequences encoding the same CDR3. The CDR3 coding sequence is TGTGCCAGCAGTCCTACATTGAGTATTGGCTACACCTTC. Its protein product is CASSPTLSIGYTF. The genes are TRBV6-5 and TRBJ1-2, with no clear D. CDR1 is MNHEY and CDR2 is SVGAGI in the germline V gene. There are 13 residues in the CDR3. With 5 bases removed from V and 7 bases from J, the gap between germline ends came to 14 bases.

J is TRBJ2-7 and V is TRBV14, with a weak D call TRBD2 (5 bases). This CDR3 is 15 amino acids long. Trimming took off 4 bases at V and 2 bases at J, with 15 bases between the two ends. Germline V gene lookup returns CDR1 SGHDN and CDR2 FVKESK. The CDR3 DNA sequence: TGTGCCAGCAGCCCCTGGGGAGCCCGGCCCTACGAGCAGTACTTC. This sequence encodes CASSPWGARPYEQYF.

This clone has more than one count but fewer than ten. The chain has TRBV30 and TRBJ2-6; 9 bases align to TRBD1. After removal of 0 bases from V and 4 bases from J, the junction contained 7 bases not matched to a gene. The CDR3 spans 17 residues. CDR1 GTSNPN and CDR2 SVGIG come from the germline V gene (reference sequence). Here the CDR3 reads CAWSVRTGASGANVLTF. The CDR3 DNA sequence: TGTGCCTGGAGTGTAAGGACAGGGGCCTCCGGGGCCAACGTCCTGACTTTC.

This clone was found a few times. This rearrangement joins TRBV7-9 to TRBJ1-2; D is undetermined. This CDR3 comprises 13 residues. Germline V CDR1 and CDR2: SEHNR, FQNEAQ (reference sequence). V shed 4 bases and J shed 5 bases, with 11 bases lying between them. CDR3 sequence reads: CASSSGPQYGYTF. CDR3 coding DNA: TGTGCCAGCAGCTCCGGGCCCCAGTATGGCTACACCTTC.

The chain links TRBV5-4 to TRBJ2-1, with 7 bases identical to TRBD2. J lost 6 bases, V lost 0 bases, and 6 bases had no gene match. Germline V gene lookup returns CDR1 SGHNT and CDR2 YYREEE (reference sequence). CDR3 length: 15 residues. This chain's CDR3 is CASSLVAGDGNEQFF. The CDR3 DNA sequence: TGTGCCAGCAGCTTGGTTGCGGGAGATGGCAATGAGCAGTTCTTC. The full variable domain, with the rest looked up from reference TRBV5-4 and TRBJ2-1, is ETGVTQSPTHLIKTRGQQVTLRCSSQSGHNTVSWYQQALGQGPQFIFQYYREEENGRGNFPPRFSGLQFPNYSSELNVNALELDDSALYLCASSLVAGDGNEQFFGPGTRLTVL.